A selection of T cell receptor beta chains follows, all from one sample in a study of T-cell memory formation after mild COVID-19. Each CDR3 protein is one row after TCRdb ran MiXCR on the 5' RACE reads. The table records 400,000 to 500,000 distinct CDR3 sequences, roughly 18% of them present only once. The sample taken for sequencing was PBMCs or a T cell subset sorted from them (not recorded which). The receptors were sampled from a man between 18 and 29 years old who had mild COVID-19 (a few samples of this study predate the infection). Cell type and time point are not known. CDR3s include the opening cysteine and the closing phenylalanine or tryptophan.

TRBV4-1	TRBJ2-3	CASSRRQVPASTDTQYF
TRBV7-6	TRBJ2-1	CASSTWTGSGNEQFF
TRBV7-8	TRBJ2-5	CASSLAFRAPGETQYF
TRBV5-1	TRBJ2-1	CASSLGVGTGNYNEQFF
TRBV19	TRBJ2-1	CASSRIGRPEQFF
TRBV4-1	TRBJ2-1	CASSQDPLNEQFF
TRBV27	TRBJ1-1	CASSLSTVGTEAFF
TRBV5-1	TRBJ2-7	CASTLQGAISEQYF
TRBV5-1	TRBJ1-2	CASSLGGVNYGYTF
TRBV5-5	TRBJ2-3	CASSPYAGSPDTQYF
TRBV4-2	TRBJ2-3	CASTRGSAITDTQYF
TRBV5-6	TRBJ2-3	CASSYSWTSGSTDTQYF
TRBV2	TRBJ2-3	CASSEAPGAADTQYF
TRBV4-3	TRBJ1-3	CASSQVLERGYTIYF
TRBV2	TRBJ2-1	CASRTKTGYNEQFF
TRBV18	TRBJ1-1	CASSLTWGRDTEAFF
TRBV6-5	TRBJ1-2	CASSFRSHLYGYTF
TRBV7-9	TRBJ2-1	CASSSYGPRDRYFDEQFF
TRBV6-1	TRBJ2-3	CASSAGTSYSDTQYF
TRBV12-3/TRBV12-4	TRBJ1-6	CASSTAQGRSPLHF
TRBV18	TRBJ1-3	CASSVSNTIYF
TRBV20-1	TRBJ2-7	CSASFGGATYEQYF
TRBV5-1	TRBJ2-2	CASTGQPAGELFF
TRBV7-3	TRBJ2-1	CASSLEVGGSSYNEQFF
TRBV28	TRBJ1-5	CASGRQGQSLNQPQHF
TRBV28	TRBJ2-3	CASSPASGGDTQYF
TRBV12-3/TRBV12-4	TRBJ1-2	CASSLLSGYYGYTF
TRBV20-1	TRBJ1-2	CSADPHRAGGYTF
TRBV12-3/TRBV12-4	TRBJ1-4	CASSFIGEANEKLFF
TRBV7-9	TRBJ1-4	CASSPTDGTAKEKLFF
TRBV6-5	TRBJ1-1	CASSFAGTGRKAFF
TRBV6-2/TRBV6-3	TRBJ1-5	CASPVRVPVGRQPQHF
TRBV3-1	TRBJ2-3	CASSGNLAGFTDTQYF
TRBV20-1	TRBJ2-1	CSARGFGGPYNEQFF
TRBV4-3	TRBJ1-1	CASSPKGGKEEAFF
TRBV3-2	TRBJ1-1	CASSSYHQTSEAFF
TRBV30	TRBJ1-5	CAWSTDTGLNQPQHF
TRBV7-9	TRBJ1-6	CAGQEAYNSPLHF
TRBV6-2/TRBV6-3	TRBJ2-3	CASSYGAKTQYF
TRBV7-9	TRBJ1-1	CASSLARLAVMNTEAFF
TRBV10-3	TRBJ1-2	CAISEPAGRKGMDYGYTF
TRBV18	TRBJ2-3	CASSPRRLAGVTDTQYF
TRBV28	TRBJ2-1	CASSLSLSESSYNEQFF
TRBV7-8	TRBJ2-7	CASSLSVEQPLPYEQYF
TRBV5-4	TRBJ2-5	CASRPGRVQETQYF
TRBV20-1	TRBJ2-5	CSAANRGLEETQYF
TRBV5-1	TRBJ1-1	CASSPLERSLKVAEAFF
TRBV12-3/TRBV12-4	TRBJ2-2	CASSNHGQGFSGELFF